Listed here are 22 T cell receptor beta chains from one sample, sequenced in a study of blood T cell repertoires in COVID-19. Sequencing used immunoSEQ multiplex PCR; TCRdb keeps in-frame clones, though not all of them. The repertoire includes roughly 230,000 clones, approximately 84% of them detected once, and about 3.5% sits in the top ten. Sequencing used PBMCs or T cells enriched from blood (not recorded which). The receptors stem from a man between 45 and 60 years old who had recovered from COVID-19.

This clone came up once. The chain links TRBV10-2 to TRBJ2-7; maybe TRBD1 (6 bases). Germline values: CDR1 WSHSY, CDR2 SAAADI. V was shortened by 3 bases and J by 3 bases, with 9 bases between the two germline ends. CDR3 size: 13 residues. The DNA for the CDR3 is TGCGCCAGCAGTGACCAGGGACACTACGAGCAGTACTTC. Amino acids: CASSDQGHYEQYF.

This sequence joins TRBV29-1 and TRBJ2-7; TRBD2 matches 13 bases. V gave up 4 bases and J gave up 2 bases; unmatched junction bases: 8. The germline V gene has CDR1 SQVTM and CDR2 ANQGSEA. The CDR3 runs 16 residues. The CDR3 coding sequence is TGCAGCGTTGCCGGGACTAGCGGGATCGGGGCCTACGAGCAGTACTTC. Residues: CSVAGTSGIGAYEQYF.

V usage is TRBV7-2 and J usage is TRBJ2-7, with 9 bases matching TRBD1. The CDR3 runs to 15 residues. Trimming took 1 base from V and 4 from J; bases not matched to a gene: 5. From germline, CDR1 is SGHTA and CDR2 FQGNSA. CDR3 protein: CASSLGGTGSYEQYF. For the CDR3, the DNA is TGTGCCAGCAGCTTAGGGGGGACAGGGTCTTACGAGCAGTACTTC.

CDR3 sequence reads: CASSPTTGANTEAFF. DNA of the CDR3: TGTGCCAGTAGTCCGACGACAGGGGCGAACACTGAAGCTTTCTTT. This chain connects TRBV19 to TRBJ1-1; 8 bases are shared with TRBD1. CDR3 length: 15 residues. Germline CDR1 and CDR2: LNHDA and SQIVND (reference sequence). V gave up 5 bases and J gave up 1 base; unmatched junction bases: 6.

V gene TRBV19 combines with J gene TRBJ1-5; unclear D gene. Germline CDR1 LNHDA, CDR2 SQIVND (reference sequence). The length of the CDR3 is 15 residues. Trimming left V 5 bases short and J 2 bases short, with 13 bases between. CDR3 nucleotide sequence: TGTGCCAGTAGTTGGATGGGTAGCGGCAATCAGCCCCAGCATTTT. Translated, it gives CASSWMGSGNQPQHF.

This sequence joins TRBV6-1 and TRBJ1-1; 10 bases map to TRBD1. The ends lost 3 bases at V and 1 base at J; junction bases unmatched: 8. The CDR3 totals 17 residues. CDR1 and CDR2 from the germline V gene are MNHNS and SASEGT. The CDR3: CASSDTGTGAQNTEAFF. The CDR3 DNA sequence: TGTGCCAGCAGTGATACCGGGACAGGGGCTCAGAACACTGAAGCTTTCTTT.

CDR3 nucleotide sequence: TGTGCCAGCAGCTTAGGACACCTCACCGGGGAGCTGTTTTTT. Translating it yields CASSLGHLTGELFF. The chain joins TRBV7-2 to TRBJ2-2, with no clear D. CDR3 length: 14 amino acids. Looked up from germline, CDR1 is SGHTA and CDR2 is FQGNSA. Between the trimmed V and J ends, which lost 1 base and 4 bases, there was a span of 7 bases.

The chain carries TRBV7-7 and TRBJ2-7; D may be TRBD2 (6 bases). The germline V gene has CDR1 SSHAT and CDR2 FNYEAQ (reference sequence). The CDR3 spans 12 residues. In nucleotides, the CDR3 is TGTGCTAGCTCCAACGCGGGGAGCGAGCAGTACTTC. Translation gives CASSNAGSEQYF.

This rearrangement joins TRBV5-6 to TRBJ2-7; D gene unclear. The length of the CDR3 is 12 residues. Germline V CDR1 and CDR2: SGHDT, YYEEEE. V was pared by 0 bases and J by 3 bases, with 4 bases between. The CDR3 is CASSLGGYEQYF. CDR3 nucleotide sequence: TGTGCCAGCAGCTTGGGAGGCTACGAGCAGTACTTC. The full variable domain, completed using reference TRBV5-6 and TRBJ2-7, is DAGVTQSPTHLIKTRGQQVTLRCSPKSGHDTVSWYQQALGQGPQFIFQYYEEEERQRGNFPDRFSGHQFPNYSSELNVNALLLGDSALYLCASSLGGYEQYFGPGTRLTVT.

In this sample, this clone turned up many times. V is TRBV14 and J is TRBJ1-6; no reliable D call. V lost 0 bases, J lost 8 bases, and 11 bases lay in between. Germline V gives CDR1 SGHDN, CDR2 FVKESK. There are 15 residues in the CDR3. The CDR3 DNA sequence: TGTGCCAGCAGCCAAGATCCCGCGGGTTATTCACCCCTCCACTTT. Translation: CASSQDPAGYSPLHF.

The chain recombines TRBV6-5 with TRBJ2-2; perhaps TRBD2 as D (5 bases). This CDR3 spans 15 amino acids. The V gene lost 7 bases and the J gene lost 5 bases, with 17 bases spanning the gap. The germline CDR1 and CDR2 sequences are MNHEY and SVGAGI. CDR3 bases: TGTGCCAGCAACTTAAATACGGGGTTAACCGGGGAGCTGTTTTTT. Protein: CASNLNTGLTGELFF.

The rearrangement joins TRBV11-2 to TRBJ2-2; TRBD2 might be the D (6 bases). The germline gives CDR1 SGHAT, CDR2 FQNNGV. This CDR3 contains 14 residues. V was trimmed by 0 bases and J by 7 bases, leaving 9 bases between them. The CDR3 region is CASSLEWRVGELFF. CDR3 nucleotides: TGTGCCAGCAGCTTAGAATGGAGGGTCGGGGAGCTGTTTTTT.

The rearrangement joins TRBV7-2 to TRBJ2-7, with TRBD1 as a possible D gene (6 bases). The CDR3 loop spans 14 amino acids. The V gene's germline CDR1 is SGHTA and CDR2 FQGNSA. Trimming removed 10 bases from V and 0 bases from J, with 16 bases in between. The CDR3 DNA reads as TGTGCCACCCAACTTGGGGGCGGCTCCTACGAGCAGTACTTC. This gives the protein CATQLGGGSYEQYF.

This rearrangement joins TRBV21-1 to TRBJ2-7; TRBD1, the D gene given by the table, was not confirmed from the DNA. TRBV21-1 is classified as a pseudogene. The CDR3 runs to 14 residues. The CDR3 spells CASSKAHRVYEQYF. The CDR3 nucleotides are TGTGCCAGCAGCAAAGCCCACAGGGTCTACGAGCAGTACTTC.

This clone was observed once. CDR3 DNA sequence: TGTGCCAGCAGCTTAGAGGTGGGCTACCAAGAGACCCAGTACTTC. This sequence encodes CASSLEVGYQETQYF. The chain carries TRBV7-2 and TRBJ2-5; no clear D. CDR3 size: 15 residues. Per the germline V gene, CDR1 is SGHTA and CDR2 is FQGNSA. Deletions cut 1 base from V and 0 bases from J, with 9 bases between.

The gene calls are TRBV30 and TRBJ1-5; 7 bases match TRBD1. The CDR3 is 13 residues long. Germline CDR1 GTSNPN, CDR2 SVGIG (reference sequence). The V segment lost 5 bases and the J segment 3 bases; nucleotides outside the gene matches: 4. CDR3: CAWQGVPNQPQHF. The CDR3 coding sequence is TGTGCCTGGCAGGGGGTGCCCAATCAGCCCCAGCATTTT.

V and J are TRBV10-3 and TRBJ2-2; D might be TRBD2 (6 bases). The V and J ends lost 3 bases and 3 bases respectively, with 14 bases between them. The CDR3 is 16 amino acids. Germline loops: CDR1 ENHRY, CDR2 SYGVKD. The CDR3: CAISDPDQRDTGELFF. In DNA, the CDR3 is TGTGCCATCAGTGATCCGGACCAGCGGGACACCGGGGAGCTGTTTTTT.

The chain couples TRBV24-1 to TRBJ2-2, with TRBD1 identical over 8 bases. The V segment lost 4 bases and the J segment 4 bases; nucleotides outside the gene matches: 4. Germline CDR1 is KGHDR and CDR2 is SFDVKD. The CDR3 loop spans 15 amino acids. The CDR3 loop is CATSDLGQGTGELFF. CDR3 bases: TGTGCCACCAGTGACCTCGGACAGGGCACCGGGGAGCTGTTTTTT.

Here the CDR3 DNA reads TGTGCCAGCAGCTCGCGGACAGGGGGCGACGAGCAGTACTTC. It translates to CASSSRTGGDEQYF. The chain couples TRBV7-6 to TRBJ2-7; TRBD1 aligns across 11 bases. With 4 bases clipped from V and 5 bases from J, the junction kept 4 bases outside the gene matches. The V gene's germline CDR1 is SGHVS and CDR2 FNYEAQ. The CDR3 spans 14 residues.

This rearrangement joins TRBV19 to TRBJ1-4, with 7 bases lining up with TRBD1. The CDR3 contains 13 residues. Germline loops: CDR1 LNHDA, CDR2 SQIVND (reference sequence). J lost 8 bases, V lost 6 bases, and 6 bases had no gene match. CDR3 amino acids: CASSDRVEEKLFF. The CDR3 DNA sequence: TGTGCCAGTAGCGACAGGGTGGAAGAAAAACTGTTTTTT. The variable domain in full, with the rest retrieved from reference TRBV19 and TRBJ1-4, is DGGITQSPKYLFRKEGQNVTLSCEQNLNHDAMYWYRQDPGQGLRLIYYSQIVNDFQKGDIAEGYSVSREKKESFPLTVTSAQKNPTAFYLCASSDRVEEKLFFGSGTQLSVL.

This rearrangement joins TRBV7-3 to TRBJ2-1, with TRBD2 matching over 8 bases. Germline V gene data show CDR1 as SGHTA and CDR2 as FQGTGA. The CDR3 has 15 amino acids. Trimming at V came to 5 bases and at J to 6 bases, leaving 9 bases not matched to a gene. CDR3 in DNA: TGTGCCAGCAGCATCGGGGGGGCTGTTGGCAATGAGCAGTTCTTC. Translating it yields CASSIGGAVGNEQFF.

This clone was detected only once. This chain joins TRBV6-5 and TRBJ2-7; 10 bases map to TRBD1. The length of the CDR3 is 15 residues. J gave up 5 bases and V 5 bases, and 9 bases lay outside the gene matches. In germline, CDR1 is MNHEY, CDR2 SVGAGI. CDR3 DNA: TGTGCCAGCAGTCCCCAGACAGGGGGCGGCAACGAGCAGTACTTC. It yields the protein CASSPQTGGGNEQYF.